This entry concerns a single T cell receptor (beta chain). These data originate in a study of shared clonotypes between healthy human individuals. Trimming pared 5 bases from V and 1 base from J, leaving 6 bases between. The CDR3 sequence is 14 residues long. The V gene's germline CDR1 is MNHEY and CDR2 SMNVEV (reference sequence). TCRdb keeps only in-frame clones here, not all; method: immunoSEQ multiplex PCR. The table includes about 1.1 million clones, about 80% detected once. Sequenced input: memory CD4+ T cells from PBMCs. The subset: CD45RA-negative fraction. The receptor was derived from a man younger than 30 in good health. Some clones in this sample may be carry-over from other donors' samples. The chain recombines TRBV27 with TRBJ2-6; D may be TRBD1 (6 bases). DNA of the CDR3: TGTGCCAGCAGTACAGGGTCTGGGGCCAACGTCCTGACTTTC. This translates into CASSTGSGANVLTF. The variable domain in full, completed from reference TRBV27 and TRBJ2-6, reads EAQVTQNPRYLITVTGKKLTVTCSQNMNHEYMSWYRQDPGLGLRQIYYSMNVEVTDKGDVPEGYKVSRKEKRNFPLILESPSPNQTSLYFCASSTGSGANVLTFGAGSRLTVL.